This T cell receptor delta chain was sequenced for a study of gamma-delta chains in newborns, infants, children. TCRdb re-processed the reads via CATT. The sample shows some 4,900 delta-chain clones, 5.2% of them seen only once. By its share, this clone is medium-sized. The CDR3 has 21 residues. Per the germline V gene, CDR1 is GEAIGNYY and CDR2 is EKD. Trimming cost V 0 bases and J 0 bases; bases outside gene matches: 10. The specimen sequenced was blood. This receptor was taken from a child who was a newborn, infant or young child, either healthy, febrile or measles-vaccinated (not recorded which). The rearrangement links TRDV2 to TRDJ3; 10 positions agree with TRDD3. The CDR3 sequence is CACDTLLGDPYSSWDTRQMFF. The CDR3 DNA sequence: TGTGCCTGTGACACCCTACTGGGGGATCCGTACAGCTCCTGGGACACCCGACAGATGTTTTTC.